A single sample gave rise to the 5 T cell receptor beta chains below, sequenced in a study of post-analysis software for immune sequencing data. Study-level findings and limits: In patients, TRBV5-6, TRBV5-1 and TRBV20-1 belonged to roughly 5 TRBV segments found more frequently than in controls.

Unique molecular identifiers were carried by the TCR beta cDNA libraries. In TCRdb, the PCR reads were re-called with MiXCR into one record per CDR3 protein. The sample includes 700,000 to 800,000 distinct CDR3 sequences, approximately 30% of them seen just once. No antigen has been identified for these receptors. Specimen: blood. The receptors derive from a girl aged 10 to 17 with multiple sclerosis.

This clonotype occurred a few times. The rearrangement uses TRBV18 and TRBJ2-1, with 14 bases fitting TRBD2. Germline-derived CDR1 and CDR2 are KGHSH and LQKENI. The CDR3 covers 15 residues. The V segment lost 4 bases and the J segment 9 bases; nucleotides outside the gene matches: 5. CDR3 nucleotide sequence: TGTGCCAGCTCACTTGGGACTAGCGGGAGAGGTGAGCAGTTCTTC. Its translation: CASSLGTSGRGEQFF. The entire variable domain, with the rest obtained from reference TRBV18 and TRBJ2-1, is as follows: NAGVMQNPRHLVRRRGQEARLRCSPMKGHSHVYWYRQLPEEGLKFMVYLQKENIIDESGMPKERFSAEFPKEGPSILRIQQVVRGDSAAYFCASSLGTSGRGEQFFGPGTRLTVL.

Worth noting for this clonotype: A much larger clone differs from this one at a single base, so this may be a read error. The chain carries TRBV10-3 and TRBJ2-1; D remains ambiguous. Trimming took 7 bases from V and 6 from J, leaving 13 bases between them. The CDR3 is made up of 13 amino acids. In germline, CDR1 is ENHRY, CDR2 SYGVKD. The CDR3 nucleotides are TGTGCCATCATGGGGTATGACGGCAATGAGCAGTTCTTC. It codes for CAIMGYDGNEQFF.

The V and J genes are TRBV6-6 and TRBJ1-2; D is ambiguous. CDR1 MNHNY and CDR2 SVGAGI come from the germline V gene (reference sequence). There are 12 residues in the CDR3. V gave up 5 bases and J gave up 6 bases, with 10 bases separating them. The CDR3 DNA reads as TGTGCCAGCAGTCCCCGAGCGGATGGCTACACCTTC. Residues: CASSPRADGYTF.

This clonotype was seen only a few times. The CDR3 coding sequence is TGCAGTGCTTCCCCGGGACTAGCGGGAGGAGATAACTACAATGAGCAGTTCTTC. This codes for CSASPGLAGGDNYNEQFF. The chain is built from TRBV20-1 and TRBJ2-1; TRBD2 agrees at 15 bases. The length of the CDR3 is 18 residues. The trim removed 5 bases at V and 3 bases at J, leaving 11 bases unmatched. The germline CDR1 and CDR2 sequences are DFQATT and SNEGSKA (reference sequence).

This clonotype was counted many times. CDR3 loop: CASSFRAANIQYF. CDR3 DNA: TGTGCCAGCAGTTTCAGGGCGGCAAACATTCAGTACTTC. The V and J genes are TRBV12-3 or TRBV12-4 and TRBJ2-4; TRBD1 might be the D (5 bases). V shed 3 bases and J shed 6 bases, with 9 bases lying between them. There are 13 residues in the CDR3.